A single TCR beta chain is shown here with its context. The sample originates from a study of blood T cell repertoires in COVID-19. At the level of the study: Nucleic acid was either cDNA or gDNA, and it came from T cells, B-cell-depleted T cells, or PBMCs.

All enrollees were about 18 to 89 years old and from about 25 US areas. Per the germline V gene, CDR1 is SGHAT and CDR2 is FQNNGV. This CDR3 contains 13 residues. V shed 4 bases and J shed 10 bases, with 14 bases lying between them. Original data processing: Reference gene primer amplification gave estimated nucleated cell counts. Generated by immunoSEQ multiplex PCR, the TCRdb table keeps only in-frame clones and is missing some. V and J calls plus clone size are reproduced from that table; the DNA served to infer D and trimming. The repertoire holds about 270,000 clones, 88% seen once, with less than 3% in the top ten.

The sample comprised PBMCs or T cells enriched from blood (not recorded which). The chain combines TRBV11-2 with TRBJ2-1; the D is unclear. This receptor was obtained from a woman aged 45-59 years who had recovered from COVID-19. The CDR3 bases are TGTGCCAGCAGCTCAGCTCTAGTGTCGGAGCAGTTCTTC. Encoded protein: CASSSALVSEQFF.